This entry lists 17 T cell receptor beta chains sequenced from one sample in a study of tumor and adjacent non-tumor tissue in lung cancer. TCRbeta libraries were built with three rounds of nested PCR, modified from ARM-PCR. TCRdb re-analysed the multiplex PCR reads in MiXCR, keeping a single row per CDR3 protein. The data contain approximately 120,000 distinct CDR3 sequences, roughly 75% of them singletons. RNA was extracted from bulk tissue without any cell sorting. Sequences were obtained from lung tumor tissue. The receptors here all came from a woman aged 60-70 years with non-small cell lung cancer.

Note on this clonotype: The germline gene is not matched at one end of the junction; a read error may be the cause. The chain has TRBV6-5 and TRBJ2-5, with a possible D match to TRBD2 (5 bases). The CDR3 runs to 13 residues. Germline values: CDR1 MNHEY, CDR2 SVGAGI. In nucleotides, the CDR3 is TGTGCCAGTAGTTACGGGGAAAGAGAGACCCAGTACTTC. It is translated as CASSYGERETQYF.

The DNA of the CDR3 is TGTGCCAGCAGCTTAGATCCAGCAGGTAATCGGCCACAGCATTTT. Its protein is CASSLDPAGNRPQHF. The chain combines TRBV11-2 with TRBJ1-5; D uncertain. CDR1 and CDR2 from the germline V gene are SGHAT and FQNNGV. The CDR3 extends over 15 amino acids. The V end lost 0 bases, the J end lost 13 bases, and 19 bases lay between the germline ends.

On this clonotype: One base away lies a much larger clone, so this may be a sequencing read error. The chain couples TRBV10-2 to TRBJ1-1, with 7 bases fitting TRBD1. Trimming cost V 7 bases and J 6 bases; bases outside gene matches: 14. The CDR3 extends over 15 amino acids. The germline V gene encodes CDR1 WSHSY and CDR2 SAAADI. The CDR3 sequence is CASTGQARGNAEAFF. The CDR3 nucleotides read TGCGCCAGCACAGGACAGGCCCGGGGAAACGCTGAAGCTTTCTTT.

The chain links TRBV18 to TRBJ2-2, with unresolved D. CDR1 and CDR2 from the germline V gene are KGHSH and LQKENI. The V and J ends lost 3 bases and 0 bases respectively, with 8 bases between them. There are 15 residues in the CDR3. Here the CDR3 DNA reads TGTGCCAGCTCACCTCAAAAGACGAACACCGGGGAGCTGTTTTTT. It specifies CASSPQKTNTGELFF.

This clonotype was seen repeatedly, ten times or more. This rearrangement joins TRBV20-1 to TRBJ1-6; 9 nucleotides align to TRBD1. The CDR3 totals 15 residues. The germline gives CDR1 DFQATT, CDR2 SNEGSKA (reference sequence). V lost 4 bases to trimming and J lost 9 bases; unmatched junction nucleotides: 10. Here the CDR3 DNA reads TGCAGTGCTACAATTGGGGACAGGGCGAGTTCACCCCTCCACTTT. The encoded protein is CSATIGDRASSPLHF.

This clonotype is judged medium-sized (0.01 to 0.1%). This chain uses TRBV20-1 with TRBJ2-1; TRBD2 matches 9 bases. The germline gives CDR1 DFQATT, CDR2 SNEGSKA (reference sequence). V shed 2 bases and J 3 bases; nucleotides not matched to a gene: 8. The CDR3 is 16 residues long. This chain's CDR3 is CSARSGTSQIYNEQFF. In DNA form, the CDR3 reads TGCAGTGCTAGATCAGGGACTAGCCAAATCTACAATGAGCAGTTCTTC.

The genes are TRBV6-5 and TRBJ1-1; D is unresolved. Germline CDR1 is MNHEY and CDR2 is SVGAGI. The V and J ends lost 2 bases and 10 bases respectively, with 14 bases between them. The CDR3 is 13 amino acids. The CDR3 region is CASSYQIVLRAFF. The CDR3 nucleotides read TGTGCCAGCAGTTACCAAATCGTACTCCGAGCTTTCTTT.

V usage is TRBV30 and J usage is TRBJ2-1; no clear D gene. Trimming left V 2 bases short and J 16 bases short, with 15 bases between. This CDR3 is 11 amino acids long. Per germline, CDR1 GTSNPN and CDR2 SVGIG (reference sequence). The CDR3 coding sequence is TGTGCCTGGAGTCCACTGTCGGTGCACTTCTTC. This translates into CAWSPLSVHFF.

On this clonotype itself: At one end, the junction sequence differs from germline, possibly due to a read error. This sequence joins TRBV11-2 and TRBJ2-7; D is unresolved. This CDR3 is 15 amino acids long. Germline assignment: CDR1 SGHAT and CDR2 FQNNGV. The CDR3 reads CASSFEKVHSYDQYF. Here the CDR3 DNA reads TGTGCCAGCAGCTTTGAGAAGGTCCACTCCTACGATCAGTACTTC.

The chain combines TRBV29-1 with TRBJ1-1, with no clear D. Trimming took 3 bases from V and 4 from J, leaving 9 bases between them. The V gene's germline CDR1 is SQVTM and CDR2 ANQGSEA. This CDR3 region has 12 residues. CDR3 in DNA: TGCAGCGTTGAGGCAGTGGGCACTGAAGCTTTCTTT. Its translation: CSVEAVGTEAFF.

Concerning this clonotype itself: The CDR3 does not close with the conserved phenylalanine or tryptophan, likely indicating a read error. CDR3 in DNA: TGTGCCAGCAGCTTAAAGCCCTCCGGGACTGGCTACAATGAACAGTTCTAC. It specifies CASSLKPSGTGYNEQFY. The gene calls are TRBV11-2 and TRBJ2-1; maybe TRBD2 (6 bases). Germline CDR1 is SGHAT and CDR2 is FQNNGV. This CDR3 spans 17 amino acids.

As regards this clonotype: Because it lacks the conserved phenylalanine or tryptophan at the end, this CDR3 is likely a read error. The V call is TRBV4-3, the J call TRBJ2-6, with TRBD2 as a possible D gene (6 bases). With 5 bases removed from V and 0 bases from J, the gap between germline ends came to 14 bases. Germline CDR1 LGHNA, CDR2 YSLEER. CDR3 length: 17 residues. This CDR3 reads CASSRHEAGSGANVLTL. Written as DNA, the CDR3 is TGCGCCAGCAGCAGACACGAAGCGGGCTCTGGGGCCAACGTCCTGACTTTA.

Of note for this clonotype: This clone may be a read error of a much larger clone one base away. The V and J genes are TRBV4-1 and TRBJ1-5; the D is unclear. The CDR3 extends over 14 amino acids. CDR1 MGHRA and CDR2 YSYEKL come from the germline V gene. Here the CDR3 DNA reads TGCGCCAGCAGCCAGGCAAGGAGCAATCAGTCCCAGCATTTT. Translating it yields CASSQARSNQSQHF.

The count of this clonotype is one. One end of the junction does not line up with germline, which may come from a read error. V gene TRBV20-1 combines with J gene TRBJ2-2, with D tentatively TRBD1 (6 bases). Germline CDR1 is DFQATT and CDR2 is SNEGSKA (reference sequence). This CDR3 comprises 12 residues. The CDR3 spells CSANGQIGELSF. The CDR3 DNA sequence: TGTAGTGCTAATGGACAGATCGGGGAGCTGTCTTTT.

This clonotype was seen a handful of times. The gene calls are TRBV30 and TRBJ1-1; D unresolved. Germline V lookup: CDR1 GTSNPN, CDR2 SVGIG (reference sequence). The CDR3 length is 13 residues. With 0 bases removed from V and 4 bases from J, the gap between germline ends came to 9 bases. The CDR3 region is CAWSVGDSTEAFF. The CDR3 DNA reads TGTGCCTGGAGTGTCGGGGATAGCACTGAAGCTTTCTTT.

This chain joins TRBV11-1 and TRBJ1-1, with a tentative D call TRBD1 (5 bases). The ends were cut back, 7 bases at V and 13 bases at J, with 22 bases in the middle. CDR3 length: 13 residues. Looked up from germline, CDR1 is SGHAT and CDR2 is FQDESV (reference sequence). The CDR3 coding sequence is TGTGCCAGCAAACGGGACCGCAACACTGGAGTTTTCTTT. This encodes CASKRDRNTGVFF. Full variable domain (outside the CDR3, taken from reference TRBV11-1 and TRBJ1-1): EAEVAQSPRYKITEKSQAVAFWCDPISGHATLYWYRQILGQGPELLVQFQDESVVDDSQLPKDRFSAERLKGVDSTLKIQPAELGDSAMYLCASKRDRNTGVFFGQGTRLTVV.

Concerning this clonotype itself: Sequence at one end of the junction differs from germline and may be a read error. V is TRBV11-1 and J is TRBJ2-2, with D tentatively TRBD2 (6 bases). Germline loops: CDR1 SGHAT, CDR2 FQDESV (reference sequence). The CDR3 runs to 16 residues. The CDR3 loop is CTSCAWTGVNTGELFF. Here the CDR3 DNA reads TGTACCAGCTGCGCCTGGACGGGGGTGAACACCGGGGAGCTGTTTTTT.